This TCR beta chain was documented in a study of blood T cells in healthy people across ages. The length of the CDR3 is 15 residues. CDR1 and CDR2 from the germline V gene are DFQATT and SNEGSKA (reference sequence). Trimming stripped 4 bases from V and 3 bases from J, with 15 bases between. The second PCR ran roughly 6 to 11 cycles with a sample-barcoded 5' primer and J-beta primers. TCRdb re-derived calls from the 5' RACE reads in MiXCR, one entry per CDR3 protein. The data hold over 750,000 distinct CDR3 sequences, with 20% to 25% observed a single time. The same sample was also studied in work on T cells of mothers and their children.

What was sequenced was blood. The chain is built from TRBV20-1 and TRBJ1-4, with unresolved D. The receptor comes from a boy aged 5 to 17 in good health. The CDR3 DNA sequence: TGCAGTGCTAATCCACCGGGATTACCTAATGAAAAACTGTTTTTT. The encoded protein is CSANPPGLPNEKLFF.